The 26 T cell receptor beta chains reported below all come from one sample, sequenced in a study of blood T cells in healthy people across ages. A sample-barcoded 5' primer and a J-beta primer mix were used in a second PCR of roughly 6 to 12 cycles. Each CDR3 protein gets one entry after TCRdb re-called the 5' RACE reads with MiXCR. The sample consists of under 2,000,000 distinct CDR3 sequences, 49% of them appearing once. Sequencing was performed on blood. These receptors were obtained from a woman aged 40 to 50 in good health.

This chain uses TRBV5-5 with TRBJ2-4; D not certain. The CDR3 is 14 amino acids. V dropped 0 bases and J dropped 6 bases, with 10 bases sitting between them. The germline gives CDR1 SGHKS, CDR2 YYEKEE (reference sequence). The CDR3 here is CASSLAQQGNIQYF. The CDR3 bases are TGTGCCAGCAGCTTGGCTCAACAAGGAAACATTCAGTACTTC.

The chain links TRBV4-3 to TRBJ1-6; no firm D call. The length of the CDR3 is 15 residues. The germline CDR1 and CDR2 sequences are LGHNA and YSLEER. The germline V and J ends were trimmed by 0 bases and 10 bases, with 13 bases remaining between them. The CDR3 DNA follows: TGCGCCAGCAGCCAAGATCCGGGATTAAGGTCACCCCTCCACTTT. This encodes CASSQDPGLRSPLHF.

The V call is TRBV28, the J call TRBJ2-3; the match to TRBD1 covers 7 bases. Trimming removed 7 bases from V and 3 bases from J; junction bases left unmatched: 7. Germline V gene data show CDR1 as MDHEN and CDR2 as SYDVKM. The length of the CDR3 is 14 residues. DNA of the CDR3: TGTGCCAGCAAGTCACAGGGGCTTACAGATACGCAGTATTTT. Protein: CASKSQGLTDTQYF. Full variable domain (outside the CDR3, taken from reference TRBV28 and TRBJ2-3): DVKVTQSSRYLVKRTGEKVFLECVQDMDHENMFWYRQDPGLGLRLIYFSYDVKMKEKGDIPEGYSVSREKKERFSLILESASTNQTSMYLCASKSQGLTDTQYFGPGTRLTVL.

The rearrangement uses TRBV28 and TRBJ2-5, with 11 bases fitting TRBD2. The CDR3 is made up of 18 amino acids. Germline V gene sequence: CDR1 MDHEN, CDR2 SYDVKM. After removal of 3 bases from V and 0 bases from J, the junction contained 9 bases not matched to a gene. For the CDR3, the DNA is TGTGCCAGCAGTTTCCCGCTAGCGGGGGGCCAGTACCAAGAGACCCAGTACTTC. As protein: CASSFPLAGGQYQETQYF.

The DNA of the CDR3 is TGTGCCACCAGTGATTTGGGGACAGGTCCCCTGGGTAATGAGCAGTTCTTC. This translates into CATSDLGTGPLGNEQFF. The V call is TRBV24-1, the J call TRBJ2-1, with 8 nucleotides matching TRBD1. The CDR3 loop spans 17 amino acids. Unmatched junction bases numbered 10, after V lost 0 bases and J lost 7 bases. Germline CDR1 is KGHDR and CDR2 is SFDVKD.

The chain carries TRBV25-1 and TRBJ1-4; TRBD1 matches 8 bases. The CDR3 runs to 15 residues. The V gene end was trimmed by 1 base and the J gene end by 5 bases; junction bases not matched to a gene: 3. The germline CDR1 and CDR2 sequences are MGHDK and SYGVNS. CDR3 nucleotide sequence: TGTGCCAGCAGTGAATCCGACAGGGGCAATGAAAAACTGTTTTTT. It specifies CASSESDRGNEKLFF.

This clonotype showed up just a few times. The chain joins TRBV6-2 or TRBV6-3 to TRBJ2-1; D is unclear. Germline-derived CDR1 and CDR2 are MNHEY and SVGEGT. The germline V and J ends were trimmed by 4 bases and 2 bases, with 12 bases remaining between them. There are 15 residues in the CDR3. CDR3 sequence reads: CASSSPQKAYNEQFF. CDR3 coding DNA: TGTGCCAGCAGTTCACCTCAGAAGGCCTACAATGAGCAGTTCTTC.

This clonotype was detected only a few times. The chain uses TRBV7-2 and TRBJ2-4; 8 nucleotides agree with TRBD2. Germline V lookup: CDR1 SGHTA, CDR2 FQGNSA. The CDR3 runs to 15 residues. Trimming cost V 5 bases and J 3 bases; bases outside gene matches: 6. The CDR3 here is CASSPGGSGKNIQYF. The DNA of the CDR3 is TGTGCCAGCAGCCCGGGGGGGTCTGGCAAAAACATTCAGTACTTC.

The CDR3 DNA is TGCAGCTCGGGACTAGCGGGGGTGGATGAGCAGTTCTTC. Its translation is CSSGLAGVDEQFF. The genes are TRBV20-1 and TRBJ2-1; the match to TRBD2 covers 14 bases. Per the germline V gene, CDR1 is DFQATT and CDR2 is SNEGSKA (reference sequence). CDR3 size: 13 residues.

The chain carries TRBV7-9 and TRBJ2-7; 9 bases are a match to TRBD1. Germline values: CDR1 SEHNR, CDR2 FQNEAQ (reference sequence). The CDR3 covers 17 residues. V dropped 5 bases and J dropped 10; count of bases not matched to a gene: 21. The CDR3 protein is CASSLAPDRPVQGAQYF. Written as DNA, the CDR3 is TGTGCCAGCAGCCTCGCACCGGACAGACCCGTACAGGGGGCCCAGTACTTC.

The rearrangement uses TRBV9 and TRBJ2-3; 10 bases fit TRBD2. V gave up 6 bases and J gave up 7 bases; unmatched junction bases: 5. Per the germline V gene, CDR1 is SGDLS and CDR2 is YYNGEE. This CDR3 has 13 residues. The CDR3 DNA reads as TGTGCCAGCACCCCTAGCGGGGGAAATACGCAGTATTTT. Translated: CASTPSGGNTQYF.

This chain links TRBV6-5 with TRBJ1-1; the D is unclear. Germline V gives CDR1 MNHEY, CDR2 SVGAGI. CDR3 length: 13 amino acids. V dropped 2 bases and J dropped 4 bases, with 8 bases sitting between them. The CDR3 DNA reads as TGTGCCAGCAGTTACGCGCGGTCCACTGAAGCTTTCTTT. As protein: CASSYARSTEAFF.

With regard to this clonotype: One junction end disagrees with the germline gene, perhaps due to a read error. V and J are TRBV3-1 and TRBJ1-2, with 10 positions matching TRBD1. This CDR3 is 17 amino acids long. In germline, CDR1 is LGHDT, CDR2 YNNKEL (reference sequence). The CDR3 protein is CASSQGSITGTGDGYTF. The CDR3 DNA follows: TGTGCCAGCAGTCAAGGTTCGATAACCGGGACAGGGGATGGCTACACCTTC.

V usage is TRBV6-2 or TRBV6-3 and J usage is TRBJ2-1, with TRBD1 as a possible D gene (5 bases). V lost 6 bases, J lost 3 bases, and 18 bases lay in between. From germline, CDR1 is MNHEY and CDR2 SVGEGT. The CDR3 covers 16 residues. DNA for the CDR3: TGTGCCAGCAGAAAAGAGATAGGGGTGGGCTACAATGAGCAGTTCTTC. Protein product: CASRKEIGVGYNEQFF.

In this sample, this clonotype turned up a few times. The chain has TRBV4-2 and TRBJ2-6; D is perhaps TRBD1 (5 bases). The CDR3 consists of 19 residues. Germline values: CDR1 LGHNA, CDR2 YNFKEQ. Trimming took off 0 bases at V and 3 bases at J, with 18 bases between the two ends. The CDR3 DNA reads TGTGCCAGCAGCCAAGATATATTAGCCGGACATCGTGGGGCCAACGTCCTGACTTTC. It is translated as CASSQDILAGHRGANVLTF.

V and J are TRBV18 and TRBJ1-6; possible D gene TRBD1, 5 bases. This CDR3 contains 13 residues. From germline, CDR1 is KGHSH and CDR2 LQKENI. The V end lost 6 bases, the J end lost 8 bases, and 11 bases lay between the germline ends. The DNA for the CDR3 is TGTGCCAGCTCCCGTTTACAGGATTCACCCCTCCACTTT. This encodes CASSRLQDSPLHF.

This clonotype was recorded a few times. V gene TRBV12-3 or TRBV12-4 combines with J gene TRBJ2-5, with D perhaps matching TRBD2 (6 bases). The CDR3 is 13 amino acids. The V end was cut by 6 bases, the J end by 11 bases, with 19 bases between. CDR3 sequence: CASSRRDGGEQYF. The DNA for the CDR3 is TGTGCCAGCAGCCGCAGGGACGGAGGGGAGCAGTACTTC.

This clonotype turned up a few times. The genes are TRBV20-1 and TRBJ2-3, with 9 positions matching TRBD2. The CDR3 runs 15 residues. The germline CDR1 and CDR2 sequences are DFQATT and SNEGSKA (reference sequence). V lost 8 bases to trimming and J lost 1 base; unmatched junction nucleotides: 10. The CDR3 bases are TGCAGTCTCCCTCACTTAGCGGGGGGCACAGATACGCAGTATTTT. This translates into CSLPHLAGGTDTQYF.

Here the CDR3 DNA reads TGTGCCAGCAGCCAGGGGGCTGCGTGGAGCACAGATACGCAGTATTTT. It specifies CASSQGAAWSTDTQYF. V gene TRBV4-2 combines with J gene TRBJ2-3, with D perhaps matching TRBD1 (6 bases). The CDR3 length is 16 residues. The V gene's germline CDR1 is LGHNA and CDR2 YNFKEQ. V lost 3 bases, J lost 0 bases, and 13 bases lay in between.

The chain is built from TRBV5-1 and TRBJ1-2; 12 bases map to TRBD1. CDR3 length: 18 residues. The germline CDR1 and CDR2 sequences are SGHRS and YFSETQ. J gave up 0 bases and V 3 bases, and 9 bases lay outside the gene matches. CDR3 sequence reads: CASSSTPGQGAANYGYTF. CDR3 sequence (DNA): TGCGCCAGCAGCTCTACACCGGGACAGGGGGCAGCTAACTATGGCTACACCTTC.

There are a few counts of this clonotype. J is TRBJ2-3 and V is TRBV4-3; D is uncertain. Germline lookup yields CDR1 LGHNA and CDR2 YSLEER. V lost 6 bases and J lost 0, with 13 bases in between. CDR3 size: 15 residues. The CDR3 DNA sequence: TGCGCCAGCAGTCAAAACGGACCGAGCACAGATACGCAGTATTTT. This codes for CASSQNGPSTDTQYF.

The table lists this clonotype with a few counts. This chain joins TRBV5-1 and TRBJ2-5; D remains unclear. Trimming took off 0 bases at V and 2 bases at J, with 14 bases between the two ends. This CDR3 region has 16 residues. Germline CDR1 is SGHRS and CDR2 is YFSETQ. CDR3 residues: CASSLGPQAAQETQYF. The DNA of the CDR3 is TGCGCCAGCAGCTTGGGTCCCCAGGCGGCTCAAGAGACCCAGTACTTC.

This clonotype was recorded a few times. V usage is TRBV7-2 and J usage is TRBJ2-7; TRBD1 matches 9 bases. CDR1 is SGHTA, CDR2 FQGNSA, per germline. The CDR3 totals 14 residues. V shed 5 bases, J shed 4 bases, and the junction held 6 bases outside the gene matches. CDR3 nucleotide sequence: TGTGCCAGCAGCCGACAGGGGGGCCTTTACGAGCAGTACTTC. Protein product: CASSRQGGLYEQYF.

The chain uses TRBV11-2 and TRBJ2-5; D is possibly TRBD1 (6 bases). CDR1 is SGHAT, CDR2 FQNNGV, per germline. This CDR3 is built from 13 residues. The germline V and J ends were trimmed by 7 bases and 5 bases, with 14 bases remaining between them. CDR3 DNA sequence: TGTGCCAGCAATAAGGGACATTGGGAGACCCAGTACTTC. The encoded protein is CASNKGHWETQYF.

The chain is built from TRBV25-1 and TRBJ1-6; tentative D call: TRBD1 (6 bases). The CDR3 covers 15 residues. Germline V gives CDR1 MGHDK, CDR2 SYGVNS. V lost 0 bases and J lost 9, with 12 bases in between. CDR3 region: CASSEYAGGGSPLHF. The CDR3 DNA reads TGTGCCAGCAGTGAATATGCCGGGGGCGGTTCACCCCTCCACTTT.

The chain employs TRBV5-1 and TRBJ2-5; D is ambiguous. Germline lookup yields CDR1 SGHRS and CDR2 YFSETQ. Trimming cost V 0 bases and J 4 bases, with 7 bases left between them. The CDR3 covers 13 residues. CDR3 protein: CASSLEPGETQYF. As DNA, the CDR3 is TGCGCCAGCAGCTTGGAGCCCGGAGAGACCCAGTACTTC.